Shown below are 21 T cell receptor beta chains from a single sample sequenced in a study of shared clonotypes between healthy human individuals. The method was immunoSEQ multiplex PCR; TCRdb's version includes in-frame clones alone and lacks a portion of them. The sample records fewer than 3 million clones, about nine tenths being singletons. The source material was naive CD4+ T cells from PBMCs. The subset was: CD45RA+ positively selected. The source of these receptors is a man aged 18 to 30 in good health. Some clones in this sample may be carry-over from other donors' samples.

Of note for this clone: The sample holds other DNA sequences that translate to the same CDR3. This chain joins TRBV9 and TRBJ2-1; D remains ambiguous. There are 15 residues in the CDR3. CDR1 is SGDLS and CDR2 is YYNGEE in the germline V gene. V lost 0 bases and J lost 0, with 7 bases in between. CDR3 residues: CASSVAGLSYNEQFF. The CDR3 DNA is TGTGCCAGCAGCGTAGCCGGCCTCTCCTACAATGAGCAGTTCTTC.

CDR3 in amino acids: CASSPQLAGSYEQYF. CDR3 sequence (DNA): TGTGCCAGCAGTCCCCAGCTAGCGGGCTCCTACGAGCAGTACTTC. V usage is TRBV28 and J usage is TRBJ2-7, with 8 nucleotides matching TRBD2. V shed 5 bases, J shed 0 bases, and the junction held 6 bases outside the gene matches. The CDR3 runs to 15 residues. Germline V gives CDR1 MDHEN, CDR2 SYDVKM.

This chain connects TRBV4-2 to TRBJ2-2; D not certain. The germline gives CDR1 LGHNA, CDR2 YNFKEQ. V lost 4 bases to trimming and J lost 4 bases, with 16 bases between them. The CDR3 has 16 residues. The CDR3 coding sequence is TGTGCCAGCAGCCCCACCTCCAGTGGAACCACCGGGGAGCTGTTTTTT. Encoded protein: CASSPTSSGTTGELFF.

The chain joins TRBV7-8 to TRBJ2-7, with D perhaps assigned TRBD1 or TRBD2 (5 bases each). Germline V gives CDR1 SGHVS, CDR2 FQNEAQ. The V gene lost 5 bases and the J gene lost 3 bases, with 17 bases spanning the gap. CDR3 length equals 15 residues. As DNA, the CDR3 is TGTGCCAGCAGCCTCGTCAGGGACGGAAGCTACGAGCAGTACTTC. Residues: CASSLVRDGSYEQYF.

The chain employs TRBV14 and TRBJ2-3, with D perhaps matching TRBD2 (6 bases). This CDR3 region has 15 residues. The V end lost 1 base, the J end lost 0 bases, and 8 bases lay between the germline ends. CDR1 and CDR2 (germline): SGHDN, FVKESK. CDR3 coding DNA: TGTGCCAGCAGCCAAGGGACTATAAGCACAGATACGCAGTATTTT. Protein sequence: CASSQGTISTDTQYF.

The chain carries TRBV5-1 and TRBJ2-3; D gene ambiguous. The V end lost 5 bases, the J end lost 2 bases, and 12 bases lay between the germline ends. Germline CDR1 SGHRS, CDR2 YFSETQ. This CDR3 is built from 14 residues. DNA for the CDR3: TGCGCCAGCAGGGCACTACCCCTCACAGATACGCAGTATTTT. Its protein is CASRALPLTDTQYF.

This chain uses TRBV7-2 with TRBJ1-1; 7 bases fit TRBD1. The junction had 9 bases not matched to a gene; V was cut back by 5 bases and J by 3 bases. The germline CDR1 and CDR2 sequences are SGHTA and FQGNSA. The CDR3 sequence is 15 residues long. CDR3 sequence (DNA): TGTGCCAGCAGCCCCGAGGGACAGCCGCACACTGAAGCTTTCTTT. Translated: CASSPEGQPHTEAFF.

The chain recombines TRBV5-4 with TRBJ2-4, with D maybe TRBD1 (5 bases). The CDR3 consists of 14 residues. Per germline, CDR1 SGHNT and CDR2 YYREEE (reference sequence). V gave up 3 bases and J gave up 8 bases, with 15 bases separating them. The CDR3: CASSSLGQGDIQYF. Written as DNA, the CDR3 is TGTGCCAGCAGCTCCCTTGGGCAGGGTGACATTCAGTACTTC.

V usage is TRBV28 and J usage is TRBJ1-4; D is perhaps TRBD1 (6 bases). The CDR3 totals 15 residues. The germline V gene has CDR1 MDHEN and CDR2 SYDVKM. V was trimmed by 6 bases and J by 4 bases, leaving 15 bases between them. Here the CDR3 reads CASSSSPGVNEKLFF. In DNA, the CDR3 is TGTGCCAGCAGCTCTTCTCCAGGGGTTAATGAAAAACTGTTTTTT.

CDR3 residues: CASSLMRGHTDTQYF. CDR3 nucleotides: TGTGCCAGCAGCTTAATGCGGGGTCACACAGATACGCAGTATTTT. The rearrangement links TRBV7-2 to TRBJ2-3; possibly TRBD2 for D (6 bases). Germline V gene sequence: CDR1 SGHTA, CDR2 FQGNSA. The germline V and J ends were trimmed by 2 bases and 2 bases, with 11 bases remaining between them. The CDR3 extends over 15 amino acids.

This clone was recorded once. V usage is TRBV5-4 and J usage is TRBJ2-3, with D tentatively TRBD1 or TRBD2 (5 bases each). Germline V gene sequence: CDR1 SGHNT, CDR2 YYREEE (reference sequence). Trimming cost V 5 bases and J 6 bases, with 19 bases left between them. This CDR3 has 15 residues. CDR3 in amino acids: CASSRAGAEADTQYF. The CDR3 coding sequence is TGTGCCAGCAGTCGAGCCGGGGCGGAGGCCGATACGCAGTATTTT.

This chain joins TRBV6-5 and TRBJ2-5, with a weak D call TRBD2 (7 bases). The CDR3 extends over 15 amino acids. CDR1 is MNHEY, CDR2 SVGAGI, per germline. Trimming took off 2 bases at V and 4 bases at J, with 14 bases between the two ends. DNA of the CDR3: TGTGCCAGCAGTTACGGGGGGGGCCTAAGAGAGACCCAGTACTTC. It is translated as CASSYGGGLRETQYF.

The chain's CDR3 is CAWSTRGLRADNEQFF. The CDR3 nucleotides read TGTGCCTGGAGTACCCGAGGGTTGAGGGCAGACAATGAGCAGTTCTTC. The chain joins TRBV30 to TRBJ2-1; D possibly corresponds to TRBD2 (5 bases). There are 16 residues in the CDR3. V dropped 2 bases and J dropped 5 bases, with 19 bases sitting between them. Looked up from germline, CDR1 is GTSNPN and CDR2 is SVGIG (reference sequence).

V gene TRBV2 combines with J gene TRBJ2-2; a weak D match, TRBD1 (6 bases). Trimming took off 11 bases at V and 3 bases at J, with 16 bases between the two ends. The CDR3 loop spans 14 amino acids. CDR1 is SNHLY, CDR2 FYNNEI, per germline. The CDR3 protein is CAGRDTSDTGELFF. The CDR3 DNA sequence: TGTGCCGGTAGGGACACCTCGGACACCGGGGAGCTGTTTTTT. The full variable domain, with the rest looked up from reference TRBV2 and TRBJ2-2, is EPEVTQTPSHQVTQMGQEVILRCVPISNHLYFYWYRQILGQKVEFLVSFYNNEISEKSEIFDDQFSVERPDGSNFTLKIRSTKLEDSAMYFCAGRDTSDTGELFFGEGSRLTVL.

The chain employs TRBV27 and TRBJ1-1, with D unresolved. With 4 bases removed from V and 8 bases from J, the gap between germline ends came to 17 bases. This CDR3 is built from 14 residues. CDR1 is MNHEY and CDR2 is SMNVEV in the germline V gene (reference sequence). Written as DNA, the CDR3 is TGTGCCAGCAGTTCACCCGTGGGAAGGACCGAAGCTTTCTTT. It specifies CASSSPVGRTEAFF.

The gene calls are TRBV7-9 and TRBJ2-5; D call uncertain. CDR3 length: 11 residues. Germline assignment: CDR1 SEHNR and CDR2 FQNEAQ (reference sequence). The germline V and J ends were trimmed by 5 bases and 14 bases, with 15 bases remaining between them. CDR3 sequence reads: CASSARAGTYF. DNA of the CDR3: TGTGCCAGCAGCGCCCGGGCAGGAACTTACTTC.

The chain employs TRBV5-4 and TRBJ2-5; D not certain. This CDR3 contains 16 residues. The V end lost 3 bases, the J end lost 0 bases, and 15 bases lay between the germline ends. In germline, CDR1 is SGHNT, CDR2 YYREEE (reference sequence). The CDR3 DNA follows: TGTGCCAGCAGCTGGGTTTCGGGCCGAGACCAAGAGACCCAGTACTTC. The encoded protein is CASSWVSGRDQETQYF.

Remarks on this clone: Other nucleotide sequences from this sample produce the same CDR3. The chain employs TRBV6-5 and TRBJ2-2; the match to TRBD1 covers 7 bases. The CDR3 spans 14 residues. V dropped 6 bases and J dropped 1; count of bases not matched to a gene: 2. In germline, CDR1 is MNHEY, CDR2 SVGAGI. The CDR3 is CASSRDRNTGELFF. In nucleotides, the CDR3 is TGTGCCAGCAGCAGGGACAGGAACACCGGGGAGCTGTTTTTT.

In DNA, the CDR3 is TGTGCCAGCAGTGTCGGGTTCACCGGGGAGCTGTTTTTT. Its protein product is CASSVGFTGELFF. The genes are TRBV2 and TRBJ2-2; D remains ambiguous. V lost 4 bases and J lost 4, with 7 bases in between. The CDR3 is made up of 13 amino acids. Looked up from germline, CDR1 is SNHLY and CDR2 is FYNNEI.

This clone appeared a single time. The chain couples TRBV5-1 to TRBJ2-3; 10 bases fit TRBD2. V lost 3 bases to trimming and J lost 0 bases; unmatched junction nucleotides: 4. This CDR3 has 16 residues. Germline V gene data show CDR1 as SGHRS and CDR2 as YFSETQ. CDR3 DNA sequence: TGCGCCAGCAGCTCCGGGACTAGCGACAGCACAGATACGCAGTATTTT. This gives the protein CASSSGTSDSTDTQYF.

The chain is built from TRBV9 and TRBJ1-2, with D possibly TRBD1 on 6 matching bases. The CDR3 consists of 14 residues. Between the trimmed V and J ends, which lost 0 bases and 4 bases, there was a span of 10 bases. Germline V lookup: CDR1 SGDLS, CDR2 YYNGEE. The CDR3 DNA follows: TGTGCCAGCAGCGTAGATGGGGGCTCCTATGGCTACACCTTC. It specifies CASSVDGGSYGYTF.